These T cell receptor beta chains were read from a single sample in a study of T cells in Graves' hyperthyroidism and ophthalmopathy. One entry per CDR3 protein results from TCRdb running MiXCR on the multiplex PCR reads. The table lists roughly 500,000 distinct CDR3 sequences, about 46% of them singletons. The sequencing input was peripheral blood or thyroid tissue (not recorded which). Receptors originate from an adult woman with Graves' disease, either hyperthyroidism or ophthalmopathy (not recorded which). Each CDR3 is given with its conserved first and last residue. D genes are given only for firm matches. Expanded clones are given a class, and other clones once, few, many or no size at all.

D gene: TRBD1; clone size: many; J gene: TRBJ1-6; V gene: TRBV12-3/TRBV12-4; CDR3 DNA: TGTGCCAGCAGGGGGACAGGTGCGAATTCACCCCTCCACTTT; CDR3 protein: CASRGTGANSPLHF
D gene: TRBD1; clone size: few; J gene: TRBJ2-7; V gene: TRBV13; CDR3 DNA: TGTGCCAGCAGCTTATTGGGACAGGGACACGAGCAGTACTTC; CDR3 protein: CASSLLGQGHEQYF
D gene: -; clone size: many; J gene: TRBJ1-3; V gene: TRBV29-1; CDR3 DNA: TGCAGCGTAGGGTCGGGAAACACCATATATTTT; CDR3 protein: CSVGSGNTIYF
D gene: -; clone size: many; J gene: TRBJ2-7; V gene: TRBV7-8; CDR3 DNA: TGTGCCAGCAGTACTAGATCAGGGACCTACGAGCAGTACTTC; CDR3 protein: CASSTRSGTYEQYF
D gene: -; clone size: -; J gene: TRBJ2-5; V gene: TRBV14; CDR3 DNA: TGTGCCAGCAGCCCATTGGGCGGGCCTCAAGAGACCCAGTACTTC; CDR3 protein: CASSPLGGPQETQYF
D gene: TRBD2; clone size: -; J gene: TRBJ2-7; V gene: TRBV20-1; CDR3 DNA: TGCAGTGCTAGACCAGGGGCTAGCGGGAGTTACGAGCAGTACTTC; CDR3 protein: CSARPGASGSYEQYF
D gene: -; clone size: many; J gene: TRBJ1-3; V gene: TRBV9; CDR3 DNA: TGTGCCAGCAGCGTAGAAAGCAGGGCCACAGGAAACACCATATATTTT; CDR3 protein: CASSVESRATGNTIYF
D gene: -; clone size: few; J gene: TRBJ1-1; V gene: TRBV2; CDR3 DNA: TGTGCCAGCACCACGACAGGGAACACTGAAGCTTTCTTT; CDR3 protein: CASTTTGNTEAFF
D gene: TRBD1; clone size: many; J gene: TRBJ1-2; V gene: TRBV19; CDR3 DNA: TGTGCCAGTACCAGGGGGCGCGTGGGTAGCTACACCTTC; CDR3 protein: CASTRGRVGSYTF
D gene: TRBD1; clone size: -; J gene: TRBJ2-7; V gene: TRBV4-2; CDR3 DNA: TGTGCCAGCAGCCAAGGCTCCGGGACAGGACCCACTTCCTACGAGCAGTACTTC; CDR3 protein: CASSQGSGTGPTSYEQYF
D gene: TRBD1; clone size: many; J gene: TRBJ1-2; V gene: TRBV19; CDR3 DNA: TGTGCCAGTAGCAGAGACAGGGGGCCAGGCTACACCTTC; CDR3 protein: CASSRDRGPGYTF
D gene: -; clone size: -; J gene: TRBJ1-3; V gene: TRBV29-1; CDR3 DNA: TGCAGCGTTGTGGCAGCGAGCTCTGGAAACACCATATATTTT; CDR3 protein: CSVVAASSGNTIYF
D gene: TRBD1; clone size: many; J gene: TRBJ1-6; V gene: TRBV27; CDR3 DNA: TGTGCCAGCAGTTTCGGGACAGGGATGGATTCACCCCTCCACTTT; CDR3 protein: CASSFGTGMDSPLHF
D gene: TRBD1; clone size: -; J gene: TRBJ2-7; V gene: TRBV5-1; CDR3 DNA: TGCGCCAGCAGCGCGGACAGGGTGGTCTACGTGCAGTACTTC; CDR3 protein: CASSADRVVYVQYF
D gene: -; clone size: many; J gene: TRBJ2-7; V gene: TRBV11-2; CDR3 DNA: TGTGCCAGCAGCTTAGCCCGTGTCTCGAACTCCTACGAGCAGTACTTC; CDR3 protein: CASSLARVSNSYEQYF
D gene: -; clone size: -; J gene: TRBJ2-5; V gene: TRBV12-3/TRBV12-4; CDR3 DNA: TGTGCCAGCAGTCTAAATACTTACCAAGAGACCCAGTACTTC; CDR3 protein: CASSLNTYQETQYF
D gene: -; clone size: -; J gene: TRBJ1-1; V gene: TRBV10-3; CDR3 DNA: TGTGCCATCAGGCAGGGAACTAACACTGAAGCTTTCTTT; CDR3 protein: CAIRQGTNTEAFF
D gene: TRBD1; clone size: many; J gene: TRBJ1-1; V gene: TRBV9; CDR3 DNA: TGTGCCAGCAGCCCCCCTGACAGGGCCGAGGGTGGAGCTTTCTTT; CDR3 protein: CASSPPDRAEGGAFF
D gene: -; clone size: -; J gene: TRBJ2-5; V gene: TRBV2; CDR3 DNA: TGTGCCAGCTGCCCCGGCGGGATGGAGACCCAGTACTTC; CDR3 protein: CASCPGGMETQYF
D gene: -; clone size: many; J gene: TRBJ2-7; V gene: TRBV12-3/TRBV12-4; CDR3 DNA: TGTGCCAGCAGCCTAACCGGGAGACAAGAGCAGTACTTC; CDR3 protein: CASSLTGRQEQYF
D gene: -; clone size: many; J gene: TRBJ1-2; V gene: TRBV5-6; CDR3 DNA: TGTGCCAGCAGCTTGACTAGGACGTCCTACTATGGCTACACCTTC; CDR3 protein: CASSLTRTSYYGYTF